What follows are 17 T cell receptor beta chains derived from one specimen sequenced in a study of T cell repertoires in cytomegalovirus infection. Each CDR3 protein is one row after TCRdb ran MiXCR on the reads. The table shows a few hundred thousand distinct CDR3 sequences, with under 55% occurring only once. Antigens of these TCRs are unknown. Sequencing was performed on cultured PBMCs, taken from culture after CMV antigen stimulation. These receptor sequences come from a human donor in good health (CMV status not recorded). Some clones in this sample may be carry-over from other donors' samples.

The chain combines TRBV2 with TRBJ2-1; tentatively, D is TRBD2 (6 bases). The CDR3 is 14 amino acids. CDR1 and CDR2 from the germline V gene are SNHLY and FYNNEI. Trimming took 2 bases from V and 4 from J, leaving 9 bases between them. The DNA of the CDR3 is TGTGCCAGCAGTGAAAGGGCGGGATACAATGAGCAGTTCTTC. This encodes CASSERAGYNEQFF.

This clonotype was seen repeatedly, ten times or more. CDR3 residues: CASSLGGVYGYTF. CDR3 in DNA: TGTGCCAGCAGCTTAGGAGGGGTCTATGGCTACACCTTC. The chain couples TRBV7-2 to TRBJ1-2, with TRBD1 as a possible D gene (5 bases). V was pared by 1 base and J by 4 bases, with 7 bases between. The CDR3 is 13 residues long. Germline V lookup: CDR1 SGHTA, CDR2 FQGNSA. The complete variable domain, with remaining parts taken from reference TRBV7-2 and TRBJ1-2, reads GAGVSQSPSNKVTEKGKDVELRCDPISGHTALYWYRQSLGQGLEFLIYFQGNSAPDKSGLPSDRFSAERTGGSVSTLTIQRTQQEDSAVYLCASSLGGVYGYTFGSGTRLTVV.

The table lists this clonotype with a count of one. The rearrangement uses TRBV7-6 and TRBJ1-1; TRBD1 might be the D (6 bases). The length of the CDR3 is 15 residues. The germline V gene encodes CDR1 SGHVS and CDR2 FNYEAQ. Trimming shortened V by 5 bases and J by 0 bases, and 13 bases separated the two germline ends. CDR3 protein: CASSPEGTMNTEAFF. In DNA form, the CDR3 reads TGTGCCAGCAGCCCTGAGGGGACAATGAACACTGAAGCTTTCTTT.

The chain combines TRBV11-2 with TRBJ2-1, with 10 bases aligning to TRBD2. J lost 3 bases, V lost 5 bases, and 4 bases had no gene match. The CDR3 covers 15 residues. Per germline, CDR1 SGHAT and CDR2 FQNNGV. CDR3 in DNA: TGTGCCAGCAGCCGTAGCGGGAGGATCTACAATGAGCAGTTCTTC. It encodes CASSRSGRIYNEQFF.

The V gene is TRBV4-3, the J gene TRBJ2-7; D perhaps matches TRBD2 (7 bases). CDR1 LGHNA and CDR2 YSLEER come from the germline V gene. The CDR3 is 15 residues long. The V and J ends lost 1 base and 3 bases respectively, with 13 bases between them. For the CDR3, the DNA is TGCGCCAGCAGCCAAGCCCGGGGGGCCGGCTACGAGCAGTACTTC. As protein: CASSQARGAGYEQYF.

The chain uses TRBV10-3 and TRBJ1-1, with D uncertain. The CDR3 totals 13 residues. CDR1 is ENHRY and CDR2 is SYGVKD in the germline V gene. As DNA, the CDR3 is TGTGCTACCCAGCGGACGGAGAACACTGAAGCTTTCTTT. It yields the protein CATQRTENTEAFF.

CDR3 coding DNA: TGTGCCAGCAGCGCCGACCCGAACACTGAAGCTTTCTTT. This translates into CASSADPNTEAFF. This chain connects TRBV7-6 to TRBJ1-1; no definite D call. Germline-derived CDR1 and CDR2 are SGHVS and FNYEAQ. CDR3 length: 13 amino acids. Between the trimmed V and J ends, which lost 5 bases and 1 base, there was a span of 8 bases.

This clonotype was counted only a few times. The gene calls are TRBV6-2 or TRBV6-3 and TRBJ2-7, with 10 bases that match TRBD2. The CDR3 contains 15 residues. CDR1 is MNHEY, CDR2 SVGEGT, per germline. V was pared by 1 base and J by 6 bases, with 6 bases of the junction left unmatched. The CDR3 loop is CASSYLTSGPREQYF. The CDR3 nucleotides are TGTGCCAGCAGTTACTTGACTAGCGGGCCTCGCGAGCAGTACTTC.

In DNA, the CDR3 is TGTGCCAGCAGCGCCAATGGGGGGGGGAACACCGGGGAGCTGTTTTTT. As protein: CASSANGGGNTGELFF. The V call is TRBV7-2, the J call TRBJ2-2; 7 bases are a match to TRBD2. Per the germline V gene, CDR1 is SGHTA and CDR2 is FQGNSA. The CDR3 runs 16 residues. V lost 5 bases to trimming and J lost 1 base; unmatched junction nucleotides: 7.

The CDR3 DNA sequence: TGTGCCAGCAGCTTAGAAAAGATGAACACTGAAGCTTTCTTT. This encodes CASSLEKMNTEAFF. V and J are TRBV7-8 and TRBJ1-1; the D is unclear. The CDR3 loop spans 14 amino acids. Trimming removed 1 base at V and 0 bases at J, with 6 bases between. Germline CDR1 reads SGHVS; CDR2 reads FQNEAQ.

The V and J genes are TRBV7-6 and TRBJ2-1; perhaps TRBD2 as D (7 bases). CDR3 length: 15 residues. The V end was cut by 5 bases, the J end by 2 bases, with 13 bases between. Germline-derived CDR1 and CDR2 are SGHVS and FNYEAQ. CDR3 region: CASSTEGGAYNEQFF. CDR3 DNA: TGTGCCAGCAGCACCGAAGGGGGGGCCTACAATGAGCAGTTCTTC.

The chain joins TRBV19 to TRBJ2-1, with 11 bases that match TRBD2. The CDR3 spans 15 residues. Germline V CDR1 and CDR2: LNHDA, SQIVND (reference sequence). The ends lost 6 bases at V and 2 bases at J; junction bases unmatched: 3. The CDR3 region is CASSKLAGAYNEQFF. The CDR3 nucleotides read TGTGCCAGTAGCAAACTAGCGGGGGCCTACAATGAGCAGTTCTTC.

This chain connects TRBV18 to TRBJ2-1; maybe TRBD2 (6 bases). This CDR3 is 17 amino acids long. Germline CDR1 and CDR2: KGHSH and LQKENI. The V gene lost 3 bases and the J gene lost 4 bases, with 19 bases spanning the gap. The CDR3 spells CASSPFGGSSDYNEQFF. The DNA of the CDR3 is TGTGCCAGCTCACCTTTTGGCGGGTCTAGCGATTACAATGAGCAGTTCTTC.

This sequence joins TRBV2 and TRBJ1-1; no firm D call. The V and J ends lost 8 bases and 0 bases respectively, with 10 bases between them. From germline, CDR1 is SNHLY and CDR2 FYNNEI. This CDR3 comprises 13 residues. The CDR3 DNA reads as TGTGCCAGCGGGTCGGACCTGAACACTGAAGCTTTCTTT. Translation gives CASGSDLNTEAFF.

This clonotype was counted between two and nine times. The DNA of the CDR3 is TGTGCCAGCAGCTTGAACCCCGGGACTAAAGATACGCAGTATTTT. Translating it yields CASSLNPGTKDTQYF. The V gene is TRBV7-7, the J gene TRBJ2-3, with 7 bases fitting TRBD2. Per germline, CDR1 SSHAT and CDR2 FNYEAQ (reference sequence). Trimming cost V 3 bases and J 5 bases; bases outside gene matches: 8. The CDR3 consists of 15 residues. The complete variable domain, with remaining parts taken from reference TRBV7-7 and TRBJ2-3, reads GAGVSQSPRYKVTKRGQDVTLRCDPISSHATLYWYQQALGQGPEFLTYFNYEAQPDKSGLPSDRFSAERPEGSISTLTIQRTEQRDSAMYRCASSLNPGTKDTQYFGPGTRLTVL.

The chain joins TRBV11-2 to TRBJ2-1, with D unclear. V was trimmed by 4 bases and J by 10 bases, leaving 17 bases between them. CDR3 length: 14 residues. Germline V gene sequence: CDR1 SGHAT, CDR2 FQNNGV. CDR3 sequence: CASSSFPTPREQFF. In DNA form, the CDR3 reads TGTGCCAGCAGCTCTTTCCCGACTCCCAGGGAGCAGTTCTTC. Based on the CDR3 plus reference TRBV11-2 and TRBJ2-1, the full variable domain is EAGVAQSPRYKIIEKRQSVAFWCNPISGHATLYWYQQILGQGPKLLIQFQNNGVVDDSQLPKDRFSAERLKGVDSTLKIQPAKLEDSAVYLCASSSFPTPREQFFGPGTRLTVL.

This rearrangement joins TRBV5-1 to TRBJ2-1, with D perhaps being TRBD1 or TRBD2 (5 bases each). This CDR3 is built from 16 residues. Germline lookup yields CDR1 SGHRS and CDR2 YFSETQ. V was pared by 4 bases and J by 0 bases, with 14 bases between. Written as DNA, the CDR3 is TGCGCCAGCAGCGGGGGAACCGGAAGCTCCTACAATGAGCAGTTCTTC. Amino acids: CASSGGTGSSYNEQFF.